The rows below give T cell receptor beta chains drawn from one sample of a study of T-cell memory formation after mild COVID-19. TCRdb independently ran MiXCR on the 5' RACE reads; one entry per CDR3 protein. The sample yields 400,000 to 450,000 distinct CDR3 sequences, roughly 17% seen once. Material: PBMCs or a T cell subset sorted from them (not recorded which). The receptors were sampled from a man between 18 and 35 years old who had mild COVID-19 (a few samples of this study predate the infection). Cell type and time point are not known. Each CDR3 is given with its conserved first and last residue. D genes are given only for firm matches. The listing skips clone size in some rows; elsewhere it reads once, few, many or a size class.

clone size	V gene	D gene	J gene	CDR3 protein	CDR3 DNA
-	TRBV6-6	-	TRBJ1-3	CASRAGTIGGNTIYF	TGTGCCAGCAGAGCTGGGACAATCGGTGGAAACACCATATATTTT
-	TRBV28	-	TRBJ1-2	CASSSPGRGGYGYTF	TGTGCCAGCAGTTCTCCGGGGAGGGGAGGCTATGGCTACACCTTC
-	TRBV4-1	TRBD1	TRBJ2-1	CASGQAWDEQFF	TGCGCTTCGGGACAGGCTTGGGATGAGCAGTTCTTC
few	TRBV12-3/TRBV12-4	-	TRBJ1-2	CASSLAGGDHGYTF	TGTGCCAGCAGTTTAGCGGGCGGGGATCATGGCTACACCTTC
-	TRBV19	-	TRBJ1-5	CASSNRGLSNQPQHF	TGTGCCAGTAGTAATCGGGGGTTAAGCAATCAGCCCCAGCATTTT
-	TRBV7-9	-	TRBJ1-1	CASSAGLRMNTEAFF	TGTGCCAGCAGCGCGGGACTTCGTATGAACACTGAAGCTTTCTTT
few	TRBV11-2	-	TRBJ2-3	CASSPVREGTQYF	TGTGCCAGCAGCCCGGTCCGAGAGGGTACGCAGTATTTT
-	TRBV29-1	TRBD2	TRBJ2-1	CSVEDRTRDNEQFF	TGCAGCGTTGAAGATCGGACTAGAGACAATGAGCAGTTCTTC
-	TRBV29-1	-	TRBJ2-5	CSAQLGGRRETQYF	TGCAGCGCCCAACTTGGAGGGCGGCGAGAGACCCAGTACTTC
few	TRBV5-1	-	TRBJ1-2	CASSWDGRDYGYTF	TGCGCCAGCAGCTGGGATGGGAGAGACTATGGCTACACCTTC
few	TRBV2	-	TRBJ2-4	CASKEDTAKNIQYF	TGTGCCAGCAAAGAGGACACAGCCAAAAACATTCAGTACTTC
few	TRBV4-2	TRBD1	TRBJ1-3	CASSPHVQQGLGNTIYF	TGTGCCAGCAGCCCCCATGTCCAACAGGGGCTAGGAAACACCATATATTTT
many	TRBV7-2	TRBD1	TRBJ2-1	CASKTRGPYNEQFF	TGTGCCAGCAAAACCAGGGGGCCCTACAATGAGCAGTTCTTC
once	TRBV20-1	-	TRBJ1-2	CSAKVGRPGGYTF	TGCAGTGCTAAAGTAGGGAGACCCGGTGGCTACACCTTC
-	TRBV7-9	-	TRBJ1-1	CASSWGGPEAFF	TGTGCCAGCTCCTGGGGAGGACCTGAAGCTTTCTTT
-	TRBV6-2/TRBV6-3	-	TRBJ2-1	CASSFEPEYNEQFF	TGTGCCAGCAGTTTCGAACCGGAATACAATGAGCAGTTCTTC
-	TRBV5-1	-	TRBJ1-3	CASSRDGGNTIYF	TGCGCCAGCAGCCGCGACGGGGGAAACACCATATATTTT
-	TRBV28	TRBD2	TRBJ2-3	CASSPGLAGVRDTQYF	TGTGCCAGCAGTCCGGGACTAGCGGGGGTGAGGGATACGCAGTATTTT
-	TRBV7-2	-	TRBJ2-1	CASSLTLQALSVDEQFF	TGTGCCAGCAGCTTGACACTTCAGGCCCTCTCTGTCGATGAGCAGTTCTTC
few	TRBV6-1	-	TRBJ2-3	CASSVEDVADTQYF	TGTGCCAGCAGTGTGGAGGACGTAGCAGATACGCAGTATTTT
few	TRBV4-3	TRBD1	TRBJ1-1	CASSLLPGQDFDTEAFF	TGCGCCAGCAGCCTTCTTCCAGGACAGGATTTCGACACTGAAGCTTTCTTT
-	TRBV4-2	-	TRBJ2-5	CASSQELGDQETQYF	TGTGCCAGCAGCCAAGAACTTGGAGACCAAGAGACCCAGTACTTC
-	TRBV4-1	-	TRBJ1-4	CASSQDAEKLFF	TGCGCCAGCAGCCAAGACGCAGAAAAACTGTTTTTT
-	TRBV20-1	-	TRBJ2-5	CSARDPTEETQYF	TGCAGTGCTAGAGATCCAACTGAAGAGACCCAGTACTTC
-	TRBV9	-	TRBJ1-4	CASSEGLKEKLFF	TGTGCCAGCAGCGAGGGGTTGAAGGAAAAACTGTTTTTT
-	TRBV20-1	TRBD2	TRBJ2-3	CSAPGLAAPKSDTQYF	TGCAGTGCCCCGGGACTAGCGGCCCCGAAGTCAGATACGCAGTATTTT
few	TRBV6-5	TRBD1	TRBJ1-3	CASSYRQGGWSGNTIYF	TGTGCCAGCAGTTACCGACAGGGCGGCTGGTCCGGAAACACCATATATTTT
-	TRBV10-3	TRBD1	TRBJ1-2	CATIGRDRVDYGYTF	TGTGCCACCATCGGCCGGGACAGGGTGGACTATGGCTACACCTTC
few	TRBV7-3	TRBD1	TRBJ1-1	CASSGGGAYTEAFF	TGTGCCAGCAGCGGAGGGGGCGCCTACACTGAAGCTTTCTTT
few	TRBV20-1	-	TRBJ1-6	CSATRDGEGRALHF	TGCAGTGCTACCCGGGATGGGGAGGGCAGAGCCCTCCACTTT
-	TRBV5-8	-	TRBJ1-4	CASSPGMGEKLFF	TGTGCCAGCAGCCCAGGGATGGGTGAAAAACTGTTTTTT
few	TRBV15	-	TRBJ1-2	CATSVDRGRGYTF	TGTGCCACCAGCGTGGACCGTGGTAGGGGCTACACCTTC
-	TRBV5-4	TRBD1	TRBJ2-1	CAGTGGDEQFF	TGTGCCGGAACAGGGGGCGATGAGCAGTTCTTC
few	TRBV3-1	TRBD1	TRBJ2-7	CAREDRGIYEQYF	TGTGCCAGAGAGGACAGGGGAATCTACGAGCAGTACTTC
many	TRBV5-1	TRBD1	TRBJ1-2	CASSVGDRGRRGYTF	TGCGCCAGCAGCGTAGGAGACAGGGGCCGCCGTGGCTACACCTTC
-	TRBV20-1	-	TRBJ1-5	CSVSRKDSNQPQHF	TGCAGTGTCAGTAGGAAAGATAGCAATCAGCCCCAGCATTTT
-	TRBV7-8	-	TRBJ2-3	CASSLVVGHGDTQYF	TGTGCCAGCAGCTTAGTTGTCGGGCATGGAGATACGCAGTATTTT
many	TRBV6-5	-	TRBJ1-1	CASIRIRSMNTEAFF	TGTGCCAGCATACGTATCAGAAGTATGAACACTGAAGCTTTCTTT
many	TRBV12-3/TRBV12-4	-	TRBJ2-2	CASSLLGDTGELFF	TGTGCCAGCAGCCTTCTGGGAGACACCGGGGAGCTGTTTTTT
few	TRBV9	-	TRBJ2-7	CASSALELGMGEQYF	TGTGCCAGCAGCGCCCTTGAATTGGGCATGGGCGAGCAGTACTTC
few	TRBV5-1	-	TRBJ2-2	CASSSGEPGELFF	TGCGCCAGCAGTTCCGGGGAACCCGGGGAGCTGTTTTTT